The 31 T cell receptor beta chains reported below all come from one sample, sequenced in a study of T cell responses to AZD1222 COVID-19 vaccine. Only in-frame clones appear in the TCRdb table, and some are missing; sequencing was by immunoSEQ multiplex PCR. In the table there are tens of thousands of clones, roughly 89% of which are singletons. Specimen: peripheral blood, collected on day 0 of AZD1222 vaccination. The source of these receptors is an adult in good health.

V is TRBV28 and J is TRBJ1-6, with 7 bases that match TRBD1. Germline V CDR1 and CDR2: MDHEN, SYDVKM. Unmatched junction bases numbered 9, after V lost 4 bases and J lost 3 bases. The CDR3 loop spans 17 amino acids. The CDR3 coding sequence is TGTGCCAGCAGTTCCCTCCCCGGGACAGTCTATAATTCACCCCTCCACTTT. Residues: CASSSLPGTVYNSPLHF.

The count of this clone is one. The chain links TRBV20-1 to TRBJ2-1; 9 positions agree with TRBD2. This CDR3 has 16 amino acids. Germline loops: CDR1 DFQATT, CDR2 SNEGSKA (reference sequence). V dropped 3 bases and J dropped 4; count of bases not matched to a gene: 10. CDR3 coding DNA: TGCAGTGCTAGTCGGCCGATAGCGGGAGCGTACAATGAGCAGTTCTTC. The encoded protein is CSASRPIAGAYNEQFF.

This clone occurred a few times. The chain couples TRBV2 to TRBJ2-7, with D tentatively TRBD2 (5 bases). Germline CDR1 is SNHLY and CDR2 is FYNNEI. Trimming removed 4 bases at V and 7 bases at J, with 8 bases between. This CDR3 has 11 residues. The CDR3 DNA reads TGTGCCAGCAGTGTACTAGAAGAGCAGTACTTC. Translation gives CASSVLEEQYF.

CDR3 DNA sequence: TGTGCCAGCAAGGAAGGGACTAGCGGGACCGTCGGGGAGCTGTTTTTT. Translated, it gives CASKEGTSGTVGELFF. V gene TRBV2 combines with J gene TRBJ2-2; 13 bases align to TRBD2. Germline V CDR1 and CDR2: SNHLY, FYNNEI. V trimming: 7 bases; J trimming: 7 bases; junction bases outside the gene matches: 9. The CDR3 loop spans 16 amino acids.

The V gene is TRBV7-2, the J gene TRBJ2-7, with TRBD1 matching 9 bases. Germline lookup yields CDR1 SGHTA and CDR2 FQGNSA. With V trimmed by 0 bases and J by 8 bases, 8 bases remained unmatched. The CDR3 has 15 amino acids. The CDR3 protein is CASSLAPRTGEKQYF. The CDR3 DNA is TGTGCCAGCAGCTTAGCCCCTCGGACAGGGGAAAAGCAGTACTTC. Combining the CDR3 with reference TRBV7-2 and TRBJ2-7 gives the whole variable domain GAGVSQSPSNKVTEKGKDVELRCDPISGHTALYWYRQSLGQGLEFLIYFQGNSAPDKSGLPSDRFSAERTGGSVSTLTIQRTQQEDSAVYLCASSLAPRTGEKQYFGPGTRLTVT.

V and J are TRBV7-3 and TRBJ1-1; D unresolved. The V end was cut by 7 bases, the J end by 1 base, with 10 bases between. CDR1 and CDR2 (germline): SGHTA, FQGTGA. The CDR3 is made up of 13 amino acids. In DNA form, the CDR3 reads TGTGCCAGCAAAGTGAGAGAGAACACTGAAGCTTTCTTT. Protein sequence: CASKVRENTEAFF.

This clone was seen only once. The chain uses TRBV11-2 and TRBJ2-1, with D possibly TRBD2 on 5 matching bases. The V end lost 3 bases, the J end lost 0 bases, and 9 bases lay between the germline ends. The CDR3 covers 15 residues. Germline CDR1 and CDR2: SGHAT and FQNNGV. CDR3 DNA sequence: TGTGCCAGCAGCTTTATCGGGGTCTCCTACAATGAGCAGTTCTTC. Its translation: CASSFIGVSYNEQFF.

This chain uses TRBV29-1 with TRBJ2-5; a possible D gene is TRBD2 (5 bases). V was pared by 6 bases and J by 5 bases, with 19 bases between. The CDR3 totals 14 residues. Germline V gene sequence: CDR1 SQVTM, CDR2 ANQGSEA. The CDR3 spells CSVTGGGSRETQYF. Here the CDR3 DNA reads TGCAGCGTGACGGGCGGAGGTTCGCGGGAGACCCAGTACTTC.

The table lists this clone with a count of one. V gene TRBV19 combines with J gene TRBJ1-1; D possibly corresponds to TRBD1 (5 bases). This CDR3 has 13 amino acids. Trimming removed 6 bases at V and 1 base at J, with 9 bases between. CDR1 and CDR2 from the germline V gene are LNHDA and SQIVND (reference sequence). The CDR3 DNA is TGTGCCAGTAGCGAGCAGGGGAACACTGAAGCTTTCTTT. Protein sequence: CASSEQGNTEAFF.

The gene calls are TRBV24-1 and TRBJ1-1; D is ambiguous. The CDR3 runs to 12 residues. Trimming took 0 bases from V and 4 from J, leaving 2 bases between them. In germline, CDR1 is KGHDR, CDR2 SFDVKD. This CDR3 reads CATSDLGTEAFF. The DNA for the CDR3 is TGTGCCACCAGTGATTTGGGCACTGAAGCTTTCTTT.

The V call is TRBV18, the J call TRBJ2-3; D remains ambiguous. The germline V gene encodes CDR1 KGHSH and CDR2 LQKENI. The CDR3 runs to 18 residues. The germline V and J ends were trimmed by 3 bases and 1 base, with 20 bases remaining between them. CDR3: CASSPVWLVVARTDTQYF. Written as DNA, the CDR3 is TGTGCCAGCTCACCGGTATGGTTGGTGGTGGCCCGCACAGATACGCAGTATTTT.

This sequence joins TRBV2 and TRBJ2-1; TRBD2 aligns across 7 bases. Per the germline V gene, CDR1 is SNHLY and CDR2 is FYNNEI. The CDR3 contains 15 residues. The J segment lost 6 bases and the V segment lost 5 bases, leaving 10 bases of the junction unmatched. CDR3 nucleotide sequence: TGTGCCAGCAGTTCCCTTAGCGGGTCTCCCAATGAGCAGTTCTTC. This encodes CASSSLSGSPNEQFF.

V is TRBV5-4 and J is TRBJ2-2; the D is unclear. This CDR3 has 12 amino acids. Germline V gives CDR1 SGHNT, CDR2 YYREEE (reference sequence). V lost 0 bases to trimming and J lost 7 bases, with 4 bases between them. In nucleotides, the CDR3 is TGTGCCAGCAGCTTGGGGATCGGGGAGCTGTTTTTT. Amino acids: CASSLGIGELFF.

The rearrangement links TRBV3-1 (or the pseudogene TRBV3-2) to TRBJ2-2, with a tentative D call TRBD2 (5 bases). Trimming removed 1 base at V and 1 base at J, with 10 bases between. Germline CDR1 is LGHDT and CDR2 is YNNKEL (reference sequence). The CDR3 is made up of 16 amino acids. CDR3 sequence reads: CASSQGGVGNTGELFF. In nucleotides, the CDR3 is TGTGCCAGCAGCCAAGGGGGAGTTGGGAACACCGGGGAGCTGTTTTTT.

The chain carries TRBV5-1 and TRBJ2-3, with 7 bases matching TRBD1. V lost 0 bases, J lost 14 bases, and 6 bases stayed unmatched. Germline V lookup: CDR1 SGHRS, CDR2 YFSETQ. This CDR3 spans 12 amino acids. Here the CDR3 DNA reads TGCGCCAGCAGCTTGGGGACAGGCTCCCCGTATTTT. It is translated as CASSLGTGSPYF.

The chain recombines TRBV28 with TRBJ1-4; 7 bases map to TRBD1. The V gene end was trimmed by 6 bases and the J gene end by 1 base; junction bases not matched to a gene: 8. CDR3 length: 16 amino acids. Per the germline V gene, CDR1 is MDHEN and CDR2 is SYDVKM. The CDR3 DNA follows: TGTGCCAGCAGACACTCAGGGGGTAGAACTAATGAAAAACTGTTTTTT. It encodes CASRHSGGRTNEKLFF.

Only one count was recorded for this clone. One end of the junction fails to match germline, which may point to a read error. The V and J genes are TRBV6-1 and TRBJ1-2; D gene ambiguous. Germline assignment: CDR1 MNHNS and CDR2 SASEGT. The CDR3 consists of 14 residues. The CDR3 DNA sequence: TGTGCCAGCAGAGAAGCTCATCTTAACTATGGCTACACCTTC. It specifies CASREAHLNYGYTF.

This clone appeared a single time. This chain links TRBV6-4 with TRBJ1-2, with D perhaps matching TRBD1 (6 bases). The CDR3 runs to 15 residues. V gave up 0 bases and J gave up 4 bases, with 12 bases separating them. Per germline, CDR1 MRHNA and CDR2 SNTAGT. The CDR3 region has the DNA TGTGCCAGCAGTGACTCCCCAGGGGTAGGCTATGGCTACACCTTC. Its translation is CASSDSPGVGYGYTF.

The V and J genes are TRBV13 and TRBJ2-5; 9 bases fit TRBD2. The length of the CDR3 is 15 residues. Germline V gene data show CDR1 as PRHDT and CDR2 as FYEKMQ (reference sequence). J lost 2 bases, V lost 5 bases, and 6 bases had no gene match. This CDR3 reads CASSPLTSGQETQYF. DNA of the CDR3: TGTGCCAGCAGCCCCCTGACTAGCGGACAAGAGACCCAGTACTTC.

The chain recombines TRBV6-5 with TRBJ1-1; the D is unclear. This CDR3 has 15 amino acids. Germline-derived CDR1 and CDR2 are MNHEY and SVGAGI. The V end lost 0 bases, the J end lost 0 bases, and 8 bases lay between the germline ends. For the CDR3, the DNA is TGTGCCAGCAGTTACTCGGCTAGCATGAACACTGAAGCTTTCTTT. As protein: CASSYSASMNTEAFF.

The chain uses TRBV28 and TRBJ2-7; no reliable D call. The CDR3 runs 13 residues. V lost 3 bases and J lost 6, with 12 bases in between. Germline V gives CDR1 MDHEN, CDR2 SYDVKM. The CDR3 bases are TGTGCCAGCAGTTTTTACCTTCCGGGCGAGCAGTACTTC. Protein sequence: CASSFYLPGEQYF.

The CDR3 nucleotides read TGTGCCAGCAGTTACGTTACAGGGAGTCAGCCCCAGCATTTT. This codes for CASSYVTGSQPQHF. The V gene is TRBV6-2 or TRBV6-3, the J gene TRBJ1-5; perhaps TRBD1 as D (6 bases). CDR1 is MNHEY, CDR2 SVGEGT, per germline. CDR3 length: 14 residues. Deletions cut 2 bases from V and 6 bases from J, with 11 bases between.

V is TRBV18 and J is TRBJ2-2; D gene uncertain. Trimming removed 1 base at V and 4 bases at J, with 13 bases between. Germline V CDR1 and CDR2: KGHSH, LQKENI. The CDR3 covers 16 residues. The CDR3 region is CASSPRGRLGTGELFF. The CDR3 DNA reads as TGTGCCAGCTCACCACGGGGAAGGTTGGGCACCGGGGAGCTGTTTTTT.

This chain links TRBV7-9 with TRBJ1-1; weak D call: TRBD1 (5 bases). The V and J ends lost 9 bases and 7 bases respectively, with 12 bases between them. The CDR3 has 11 residues. CDR1 is SEHNR and CDR2 is FQNEAQ in the germline V gene (reference sequence). The CDR3 here is CASKGTDEAFF. CDR3 DNA: TGTGCCAGTAAGGGGACGGATGAAGCTTTCTTT.

The V gene is TRBV10-3, the J gene TRBJ1-1; no reliable D call. Trimming left V 8 bases short and J 1 base short, with 8 bases between. Looked up from germline, CDR1 is ENHRY and CDR2 is SYGVKD. The CDR3 runs to 12 residues. CDR3 protein: CAIRVGNTEAFF. CDR3 nucleotides: TGTGCCATCCGGGTCGGGAACACTGAAGCTTTCTTT.

The chain uses TRBV19 and TRBJ2-1, with TRBD2 as a possible D gene (6 bases). V was clipped by 8 bases and J by 0 bases, with 11 bases between them. The CDR3 extends over 14 amino acids. The germline V gene encodes CDR1 LNHDA and CDR2 SQIVND (reference sequence). CDR3 sequence: CASVRGSSYNEQFF. The CDR3 coding sequence is TGTGCCAGTGTCCGGGGGAGCTCCTACAATGAGCAGTTCTTC.

This rearrangement joins TRBV5-5 to TRBJ2-7; D tentatively fits TRBD1 or TRBD2 (5 bases each). Germline loops: CDR1 SGHKS, CDR2 YYEKEE (reference sequence). The CDR3 contains 15 residues. Trimming pared 4 bases from V and 0 bases from J, leaving 14 bases between. The CDR3 protein is CASSPSGRSSYEQYF. CDR3 nucleotide sequence: TGTGCCAGCAGCCCCTCGGGACGGAGCTCCTACGAGCAGTACTTC.

The V and J genes are TRBV5-1 and TRBJ1-4; D is undetermined. V was pared by 4 bases and J by 5 bases, with 12 bases between. Germline lookup yields CDR1 SGHRS and CDR2 YFSETQ. The CDR3 totals 14 residues. Here the CDR3 DNA reads TGCGCCAGCAGCCCCACGGTGGGGAATGAAAAACTGTTTTTT. Its translation is CASSPTVGNEKLFF. The whole variable domain, filled in from reference TRBV5-1 and TRBJ1-4, reads KAGVTQTPRYLIKTRGQQVTLSCSPISGHRSVSWYQQTPGQGLQFLFEYFSETQRNKGNFPGRFSGRQFSNSRSEMNVSTLELGDSALYLCASSPTVGNEKLFFGSGTQLSVL.

The chain employs TRBV14 and TRBJ1-2; D may be TRBD1 (5 bases). Per the germline V gene, CDR1 is SGHDN and CDR2 is FVKESK. Trimming cost V 4 bases and J 7 bases, with 16 bases left between them. The CDR3 runs 14 residues. CDR3 protein: CASSPFFGGVGYTF. In nucleotides, the CDR3 is TGTGCCAGCAGCCCTTTTTTTGGGGGAGTTGGCTACACCTTC.

The CDR3 reads CASSHEIAGGHNEQFF. The CDR3, as DNA: TGTGCCAGCAGCCATGAAATAGCGGGAGGACACAATGAGCAGTTCTTC. The chain is built from TRBV14 and TRBJ2-1, with 10 bases fitting TRBD2. This CDR3 contains 16 residues. The junction had 7 bases not matched to a gene; V was cut back by 3 bases and J by 5 bases. Germline V lookup: CDR1 SGHDN, CDR2 FVKESK.

The J gene is TRBJ1-1, the V gene TRBV13; D is unclear. The CDR3 spans 15 residues. Germline CDR1 PRHDT, CDR2 FYEKMQ (reference sequence). V lost 2 bases and J 2 bases, leaving 12 bases between the germline ends. In DNA, the CDR3 is TGTGCCAGCAGCTTAAGTGTTAAGAGAAACACTGAAGCTTTCTTT. Translated: CASSLSVKRNTEAFF.